These T cell receptor beta chains were read from a single sample in a study of OX40 agonist ivuxolimab in advanced cancers. Assay used: immunoSEQ multiplex PCR; TCRdb lists only in-frame clones, some missing. The table includes over 85,000 clones, about 92% detected once. This material consisted of CD4+ or CD8+ T cells sorted from blood, taken in a trial of the OX40 agonist ivuxolimab. These receptors were collected from an adult with an advanced solid tumor such as melanoma, head and neck, liver or kidney cancer. Both conserved end residues are part of each CDR3. D genes are given only for firm matches. Only part of the rows carry a size: once, few, many, or a class if the clone is expanded.

V: TRBV5-8
D: NA
size: NA
length: 15
J: TRBJ1-6
DNA: TGTGCCAGCAGCTTGCATGGAGGAGCGAATTCACCCCTCCACTTT
CDR3: CASSLHGGANSPLHF

V: TRBV6-1
D: TRBD1
size: NA
length: 15
J: TRBJ1-2
DNA: TGTGCCAGCAGTGAAGCAGGACAGGGATACTATGGCTACACCTTC
CDR3: CASSEAGQGYYGYTF

V: TRBV12-5
D: NA
size: NA
length: 13
J: TRBJ2-4
DNA: TGTGCTAGTGCCCGAAATAATGTAGACATTCAGTACTTC
CDR3: CASARNNVDIQYF

V: TRBV7-3
D: TRBD1
size: NA
length: 16
J: TRBJ2-3
DNA: TGTGCCAGCAGCCTTTCACCGGGACAGGGGGAAGATACGCAGTATTTT
CDR3: CASSLSPGQGEDTQYF

V: TRBV28
D: NA
size: NA
length: 13
J: TRBJ1-2
DNA: TGTGCCAGCAGTTTTCAACCCCTTGAGGGCTACACCTTC
CDR3: CASSFQPLEGYTF

V: TRBV19
D: NA
size: NA
length: 13
J: TRBJ1-3
DNA: TGTGCCAGTAGTATCCTACAGGGAAACACCATATATTTT
CDR3: CASSILQGNTIYF

V: TRBV12-5
D: NA
size: NA
length: 13
J: TRBJ1-1
DNA: TGTGCTAGTGGTTTGGAGGGAGGCACTGAAGCTTTCTTT
CDR3: CASGLEGGTEAFF

V: TRBV10-3
D: TRBD2
size: NA
length: 17
J: TRBJ2-3
DNA: TGTGCCATCAGGGCAGACCGGGGGACTAGCGCCCCAGATACGCAGTATTTT
CDR3: CAIRADRGTSAPDTQYF

V: TRBV6-6
D: NA
size: NA
length: 15
J: TRBJ1-5
DNA: TGTGCCAGCAGTTACGGGGAAGGCAGCAATCAGCCCCAGCATTTT
CDR3: CASSYGEGSNQPQHF

V: TRBV11-3
D: NA
size: few
length: 17
J: TRBJ2-3
DNA: TGTGCCAGCAGCCCAAATATGGACTGGGGGCGCACAGATACGCAGTATTTT
CDR3: CASSPNMDWGRTDTQYF

V: TRBV27
D: NA
size: NA
length: 13
J: TRBJ1-4
DNA: TGTGCCAGCATGCGGTATGGGGATGAAAAACTGTTTTTT
CDR3: CASMRYGDEKLFF

V: TRBV2
D: TRBD1
size: NA
length: 15
J: TRBJ1-4
DNA: TGTGCCAGCAGCCGGACGGGACAGGGGTTGGAAAAACTGTTTTTT
CDR3: CASSRTGQGLEKLFF

V: TRBV7-6
D: NA
size: NA
length: 15
J: TRBJ2-3
DNA: TGTGCCAGCAGCCCCAACAGGATTGACACAGATACGCAGTATTTT
CDR3: CASSPNRIDTDTQYF

V: TRBV7-9
D: NA
size: NA
length: 13
J: TRBJ2-5
DNA: TGTGCCAGCAGGGGCAGAAACCAAGAGACCCAGTACTTC
CDR3: CASRGRNQETQYF

V: TRBV6-5
D: TRBD1
size: NA
length: 15
J: TRBJ1-5
DNA: TGTGCCAGCAGCCCGAGGGGGCGGGACGATCAGCCCCAGCATTTT
CDR3: CASSPRGRDDQPQHF

V: TRBV5-1
D: NA
size: NA
length: 14
J: TRBJ2-3
DNA: TGCGCCAGCAGCTCCGGGATATACACAGATACGCAGTATTTT
CDR3: CASSSGIYTDTQYF